The T cell receptor (beta chain) under discussion was sequenced for a study of cytomegalovirus exposure and HLA in healthy donors. Produced via immunoSEQ multiplex PCR; TCRdb's table is partial and in-frame only. The repertoire holds 80,000 to 90,000 clones, with approximately 96% as singletons. Study-wide points: Researchers catalogued over 150 TCR beta chains as cytomegalovirus-associated. It was confirmed in vitro that three of the CMV-associated chains were specific for CMV antigens.

V was trimmed by 5 bases and J by 5 bases, leaving 15 bases between them. This CDR3 is 15 amino acids long. Germline CDR1 MNHNS, CDR2 SASEGT. Turning to this clone: What it binds is not known.

This sequence was found in a man aged 18 to 30 in good health and CMV-seronegative. J is TRBJ2-2 and V is TRBV6-1; D is possibly TRBD2 (7 bases). The source material was PBMCs. CDR3 DNA: TGTGCCAGCAGTCCGCTTAGGGGGGGAACCGGGGAGCTGTTTTTT. Encoded protein: CASSPLRGGTGELFF.